The 4 T cell receptor beta chains below all came from one sample that was sequenced in a study of molecular identifiers for immune sequencing clone quantification. From the PCR reads, TCRdb called clonotypes with MiXCR, one entry per CDR3 protein. The table lists 100,000 or so distinct CDR3 sequences, about 35% of them singletons. The sequencing input was naive CD8+ T cells from blood, with Jurkat cell RNA spiked in. Indicated subset: FACS-sorted CD8+CD4-CCR7+CD45RA+ naive T cells. The receptors originated from a human donor in good health. Some libraries in this study had Jurkat cell RNA spiked in.

This clonotype was counted only a few times. The gene calls are TRBV28 and TRBJ2-5; 9 bases match TRBD2. From germline, CDR1 is MDHEN and CDR2 SYDVKM. There are 14 residues in the CDR3. V lost 8 bases, J lost 5 bases, and 9 bases stayed unmatched. The DNA of the CDR3 is TGTGCCAGCGTAATAGCGGGAGCCCGGGAGACCCAGTACTTC. This gives the protein CASVIAGARETQYF.

A few counts support this clonotype. V gene TRBV28 combines with J gene TRBJ2-7, with TRBD2 matching over 13 bases. The ends lost 5 bases at V and 2 bases at J; junction bases unmatched: 3. This CDR3 contains 15 residues. Germline V gene lookup returns CDR1 MDHEN and CDR2 SYDVKM. This CDR3 is CASSILAGGPYEQYF. The CDR3 DNA follows: TGTGCCAGCAGTATACTAGCGGGAGGGCCCTACGAGCAGTACTTC.

The table lists this clonotype with many counts. The chain employs TRBV20-1 and TRBJ2-3; TRBD2 might be the D (5 bases). CDR3 length: 13 amino acids. V was pared by 3 bases and J by 4 bases, with 11 bases between. Germline V gene lookup returns CDR1 DFQATT and CDR2 SNEGSKA (reference sequence). In nucleotides, the CDR3 is TGCAGTGCTAGTAAGACCGGGGCAGATACGCAGTATTTT. This translates into CSASKTGADTQYF.

The rearrangement joins TRBV10-2 to TRBJ2-7, with 10 positions matching TRBD2. The CDR3 contains 14 residues. With V trimmed by 6 bases and J by 2 bases, 4 bases remained unmatched. Germline V lookup: CDR1 WSHSY, CDR2 SAAADI. For the CDR3, the DNA is TGCGCCAGCAGCTGGACTAGCGGACCCTACGAGCAGTACTTC. As protein: CASSWTSGPYEQYF.